This T cell receptor beta chain was captured in a study of cytomegalovirus exposure and HLA in healthy donors (dated 2017 in TCRdb). About the investigation overall: According to an earlier analysis of around 600 of the donors, about 190 million T cells yielded over 90 million unique TCR beta sequences and about 300 Gb of sequence data. A later genetic analysis used genome-wide SNP genotypes for about three fifths of the 666 donors, treating that subset as a discovery cohort. The genetic ancestry cluster associated with self-reported Caucasian donors included about four fifths of the 300 to 400 genotyped donors. The study used immunosequencing to profile the T cell repertoires of several hundred subjects and linked those repertoires to cytomegalovirus serostatus. High-throughput TCR immunosequencing, statistical association of individual TCRs with disease status, and machine learning were combined to predict cytomegalovirus infection status. An early release covering 550 to 650 HLA-typed donors comprised roughly 300 gigabases of sequencing data and around 85 million unique TCR sequences. Among several hundred genotyped donors of the cohort, an average of roughly 230,000 unique TCR beta nucleotide sequences was sequenced per donor, of which about 20% were non-productive. The number of donors typed differed by locus, with 629-630 for A, B, C, DRB1 and DQB1, roughly 520 for DQA1, about 610 for DPA1, and over 400 for DPB1. Four to six DR-DQ haplotypes were handled as single units for association and clustering, since linkage in the cohort was strong. In an earlier analysis of 500 to 650 of the donors, high-throughput TCR beta sequencing was used to judge whether each TCR beta V gene segment behaved as functional or pseudogenic. Rather than drawing on any new phenotypic data, the later analysis identified candidate immune exposures from TCR beta sequences and the way those sequences occurred across donors. In a later analysis, previously published TCR beta repertoires from hundreds of donors were re-analyzed and high-resolution HLA genotyping was added so that TCR occurrence patterns could be studied. Along with the roughly 700-subject first cohort, a separate validation cohort of over a hundred different subjects was used. Donor age, sex, ethnicity and CMV serostatus were compiled together with the repertoire data. The aim of the study was to test whether cataloging public T cell receptors could identify signatures of past pathogen exposure. Every discovery cohort repertoire had been produced on one sequencing platform. HLA typing included class I and class II loci at four-digit resolution. Overall study outcomes, separate from this receptor: In an earlier analysis of under 600 of the donors, most TCR beta V segments were observed in productive rearrangements about 90% or about 30% of the time, broadly matching IMGT annotations. A later analysis found that HLA-associated TCR beta chains were more clonally expanded and had lower generation probabilities than equally common non-associated chains. The presence/absence analyses assumed that sequencing depth was roughly uniform across donors, and that assumption may not be true. The authors suggested that the approach could potentially be generalized to other disease states and immunological phenotypes. Some IMGT-functional V segments, including TRBV6-2 and TRBV6-3, could not be told apart with the 87-base-pair reads, so those segments were excluded. Assigning TCR associations to individual alleles was difficult when HLA alleles, especially DR and DQ, strongly co-occurred. A further reported finding was that TCR beta sequences accurately predicted the HLA-A and HLA-B alleles for most subjects in the first cohort. An association between a missense DCLRE1C variant and V-gene and J-gene trimming of TCR beta chains was found in a later genetic analysis and replicated in an independent cohort. Because HLA typing was missing for some donors at each locus, association tests included only the typed subset. The classifier was reported to diagnose cytomegalovirus status with high specificity and sensitivity in both the original and validation cohorts. A cluster of highly shared sequence variants was judged likely to represent a technical artifact of the sequencing pipeline. This cohort had only TCR beta chains sequenced, and the lack of alpha or paired-chain data limited which features could be detected. The only immune exposure information available for the cohort was CMV serostatus. Correlated functional status among segregating V segments might be attributable to linkage disequilibrium, but an unknown experimental factor could not be ruled out. In a later analysis, most CMV-associated TCR beta chains were found to appear HLA-restricted, with HLA associations seemingly driven largely by CMV exposure. In vitro tests confirmed that a few of the cytomegalovirus-associated TCR beta chains recognize cytomegalovirus antigens. Most TCR sequences were seen in very few donors, while some public TCRs were found in many individuals. The earlier analysis of 587 of the donors excluded some 16 rarely observed V segments, including chromosome 9 orphons, because counts were too low. The study listed 150 to 200 TCR beta chains as associated with cytomegalovirus. In a later analysis, the rate of TCR association differed among HLA loci, with DRB1 alleles having the most associated TCRs and HLA-C alleles having the fewest. According to a later genetic analysis, donors in an Asian-associated ancestry cluster had fewer N-insertions in productive TCRs than the roughly 660-donor mean. In a later analysis, around 17,000 TCR beta sequences were associated with specific HLA alleles at a false discovery rate of 0.05. Several of the top co-occurrence clusters appeared to be linked to parvovirus B19, influenza, CMV and Epstein-Barr virus, according to a later analysis.

The method was the immunoSEQ multiplex PCR assay. The multiplex PCR relied on a mix of 60 forward primers for TCR Vbeta segments and 13 reverse primers for TCR Jbeta segments. A multiplex PCR assay on genomic DNA amplified the CDR3 region of rearranged TCR beta genes. The Illumina HiSeq System was used to sequence the amplified TCR beta libraries as 87-base-pair reads. Concerning the study's data processing: A later analysis tallied tens of millions of unique TCR beta chains across the approximately 670 repertoires, and some 10 million of those chains were shared by two or more donors. To remove PCR and sequencing errors, raw reads were error-corrected and collapsed into unique sequences using a nearest-neighbor algorithm that merged closely related sequences. V, D and J gene segments were assigned by aligning CDR3 sequences to IMGT reference sequences. For a sequence to be retained, at least a six-nucleotide match to both a V gene segment and a J gene segment was required. A rearrangement counted as productive if the CDR3 had no stop codons and remained in frame with V and J, and every other rearrangement counted as non-productive. Following IMGT convention, CDR3 was defined as the stretch from the second conserved V-encoded cysteine up to the conserved J-encoded phenylalanine. The earlier analysis of roughly 590 of the donors excluded any sequence lacking an unambiguous match to a single V gene segment. In an earlier analysis of almost 600 of the donors, a V segment was called functional when productive rearrangements were above 56.7%, and segregating when the standard deviation between donors exceeded 5%. A statistical classification framework was built for diagnosing cytomegalovirus status from the catalog of TCR beta chain sequences. V and J gene assignment, in a later analysis, came from comparing TCR nucleotide sequences with IMGT/GENE-DB human TR gene sequences. A later analysis assigned CDR3 sequences and most-parsimonious VDJ recombination scenarios with the TCRdist pipeline. In a later analysis, each TCR beta chain was defined by its CDR3 amino acid sequence together with its V-gene family, and reads without a unique V-gene family were excluded. As a way to deal with suspected cross-contamination and a sequencing artifact, a later analysis dropped 450 to 600 nucleotide sequences that were highly shared and had low generation probability. A later analysis calculated a clonal expansion index for each public chain from normalized within-repertoire ranks of inferred template counts. A later analysis computed generation probabilities with a VDJ recombination model fitted to out-of-frame rearrangements, and checked the results against IGoR. A later analysis scored TCR-TCR, TCR-HLA and TCR-CMV co-occurrence with hypergeometric tests, applying a repertoire-size bias correction to TCR pairs. A later analysis estimated false discovery rates by permuting HLA or CMV assignments 20 times. In a later analysis, co-occurring TCRs were grouped using DBSCAN, and TCRdist sequence similarity was added for clustering within HLA-allele-positive subsets. Repertoires with fewer than 30,000 or more than 120,000 public chains, plus five repertoires with anomalous nucleotide sharing, were excluded from co-occurrence clustering. The immuneACCESS repertoire file appears here via TCRdb, limited to in-frame rearrangements. These files lack a portion of the clones; in checked studies, under half of the deficit traces to unresolved V genes, and the cause of the others is not known. From that table come the V and J calls and clone size; the DNA was used to work out D and trimming. The table for this sample shows some 56,000 clones. The leading ten clones occupy 12% of the sample.

Reading the germline V gene gives CDR1 SNHLY and CDR2 FYNNEI. Here V drops 8 bases and J drops 7 bases, and the junction holds 6 bases not matched to any gene. The CDR3 numbers 12 residues from cysteine through phenylalanine. Just the 36-base CDR3 DNA is kept, in frame starting at base 1. As concerns this clone: Its antigen remains unidentified.

In total, fewer than 750 healthy bone marrow donors made up the cohort. At the time of sampling, all cohort members were nominally healthy, though unrecorded immune exposures were likely present. The donor tested CMV seropositive and was one of the 289 seropositive cohort members. Each donor provided a peripheral blood sample, and peripheral blood mononuclear cells were used for TCR beta sequencing. The Qiagen DNeasy Blood Extraction Kit was used to extract genomic DNA from the blood cell samples. In this chain, TRBV2 is recombined with TRBJ2-7, and 9 bases in between align with TRBD2. The clonotype originates from a woman in her 30s in good health and CMV-seropositive. Material: PBMCs. Here is the DNA: TGTGCCAGCTTAGAGCGGGAGGTTGAGCAGTACTTC. Its amino acids are CASLEREVEQYF.